The 21 T cell receptor beta chains listed next were all sequenced from one sample in a study of shared clonotypes between healthy human individuals. Naive-designated CD8 cells lacked CD45RO, were positively enriched for CCR7, and omitted terminally differentiated effector memory CD45RA+ cells. Profiled with immunoSEQ multiplex PCR; TCRdb holds only in-frame clones, not every one. The sample contains about 650,000 clones, just under 97% of which appear only once. Sequenced sample: naive CD8+ T cells sorted from blood. Receptors originate from a woman in her twenties or thirties in good health.

This rearrangement joins TRBV29-1 to TRBJ1-1, with 7 bases that match TRBD1. The CDR3 spans 14 residues. The V gene end was trimmed by 7 bases and the J gene end by 3 bases; junction bases not matched to a gene: 11. Germline V gene data show CDR1 as SQVTM and CDR2 as ANQGSEA. CDR3 nucleotides: TGCAGCGCCCCGGCTAAGGGGGCTTACACTGAAGCTTTCTTT. Translated: CSAPAKGAYTEAFF.

The gene calls are TRBV28 and TRBJ2-1; 7 bases align to TRBD2. The CDR3 consists of 16 residues. Looked up from germline, CDR1 is MDHEN and CDR2 is SYDVKM. The trim removed 10 bases at V and 1 base at J, leaving 13 bases unmatched. In nucleotides, the CDR3 is TGTGCCACCGAAAAGCGGGGTGGAGCTTCCTACAATGAGCAGTTCTTC. It specifies CATEKRGGASYNEQFF. Filled out from reference TRBV28 and TRBJ2-1, the complete variable domain reads DVKVTQSSRYLVKRTGEKVFLECVQDMDHENMFWYRQDPGLGLRLIYFSYDVKMKEKGDIPEGYSVSREKKERFSLILESASTNQTSMYLCATEKRGGASYNEQFFGPGTRLTVL.

The chain links TRBV7-9 to TRBJ2-3; D not certain. The ends were cut back, 4 bases at V and 0 bases at J, with 2 bases in the middle. Germline assignment: CDR1 SEHNR and CDR2 FQNEAQ (reference sequence). The CDR3 is 12 amino acids. CDR3 region: CASSSSTDTQYF. The CDR3 DNA sequence: TGTGCCAGCAGCTCGAGCACAGATACGCAGTATTTT.

The chain combines TRBV5-4 with TRBJ1-5, with TRBD1 matching 8 bases. V was clipped by 4 bases and J by 0 bases; unmatched bases: 9. This CDR3 region has 17 residues. Germline CDR1 reads SGHNT; CDR2 reads YYREEE (reference sequence). The CDR3 DNA reads as TGTGCCAGCAGCGAGAGACAGGGGTCATATAGCAATCAGCCCCAGCATTTT. It encodes CASSERQGSYSNQPQHF.

The chain combines TRBV4-2 with TRBJ2-2, with 7 bases aligning to TRBD1. CDR3 length equals 17 residues. Germline V gene data show CDR1 as LGHNA and CDR2 as YNFKEQ. The junction had 14 bases not matched to a gene; V was cut back by 5 bases and J by 5 bases. CDR3 DNA: TGTGCCAGCAGCTTTACCGCCGGGACAGAGGGGACCGGGGAGCTGTTTTTT. Translated: CASSFTAGTEGTGELFF.

The chain has TRBV5-8 and TRBJ1-5, with 7 bases matching TRBD1. CDR3 size: 14 residues. J gave up 6 bases and V 2 bases, and 5 bases lay outside the gene matches. Germline assignment: CDR1 SGHTS and CDR2 YDEGEE. In DNA, the CDR3 is TGTGCCAGCAGCTTCGGACAGGCCCGTCAGCCCCAGCATTTT. This gives the protein CASSFGQARQPQHF.

J is TRBJ1-5 and V is TRBV5-6; a possible D gene is TRBD1 (5 bases). The CDR3 is 14 amino acids. Trimming pared 5 bases from V and 2 bases from J, leaving 11 bases between. The germline gives CDR1 SGHDT, CDR2 YYEEEE. The CDR3 loop reads CASRGWGGNQPQHF. The CDR3 DNA follows: TGTGCCAGCAGAGGGTGGGGGGGCAATCAGCCCCAGCATTTT.

V gene TRBV27 combines with J gene TRBJ2-7; 12 bases line up with TRBD2. Germline assignment: CDR1 MNHEY and CDR2 SMNVEV (reference sequence). CDR3 size: 16 residues. V gave up 6 bases and J gave up 5 bases; unmatched junction bases: 11. Here the CDR3 DNA reads TGTGCCAGCAGCCCCATCCTAGCGGGAGGGCCCGACGAGCAGTACTTC. Translated: CASSPILAGGPDEQYF.

The V gene is TRBV2, the J gene TRBJ2-7; 7 bases line up with TRBD2. Trimming took 6 bases from V and 4 from J; bases not matched to a gene: 9. This CDR3 has 14 residues. The germline V gene has CDR1 SNHLY and CDR2 FYNNEI. CDR3 in amino acids: CASSAGTIEYEQYF. The CDR3 DNA follows: TGTGCCAGCAGCGCCGGGACTATCGAATACGAGCAGTACTTC.

The chain combines TRBV2 with TRBJ2-5; D may be TRBD2 (6 bases). Judging by the DNA end, TRBJ2-7 fits better; the J call may be wrong. The CDR3 totals 14 residues. Germline values: CDR1 SNHLY, CDR2 FYNNEI. DNA for the CDR3: TGTGCCAGCACGGCGGGACTGATTTCCTACGAGCAGTACTTC. Amino acid sequence: CASTAGLISYEQYF.

The J gene is TRBJ2-5, the V gene TRBV15, with D possibly TRBD1 on 5 matching bases. V was cut by 4 bases and J by 0 bases, with 18 bases left in between. From germline, CDR1 is LNHNV and CDR2 YYDKDF (reference sequence). This CDR3 is 17 amino acids long. CDR3 bases: TGTGCCACCAGCATCCAAGGGGCGGATAAGTACCAAGAGACCCAGTACTTC. Protein: CATSIQGADKYQETQYF.

The chain combines TRBV30 with TRBJ1-1; D uncertain. The length of the CDR3 is 16 residues. Per the germline V gene, CDR1 is GTSNPN and CDR2 is SVGIG (reference sequence). The germline V and J ends were trimmed by 0 bases and 1 base, with 15 bases remaining between them. DNA of the CDR3: TGTGCCTGGAGTGTACATATATTTGGGAAGAACACTGAAGCTTTCTTT. Protein product: CAWSVHIFGKNTEAFF.

A remark on this clone: At one end, the junction sequence differs from germline, possibly due to a read error. V and J are TRBV5-4 and TRBJ2-5; 11 bases map to TRBD2. CDR3 length equals 17 residues. Germline V gives CDR1 SGHNT, CDR2 YYREEE (reference sequence). The CDR3 nucleotides are TGTGCCAGCAGGTTGGGAGTAGCGGGAGGGCCGAGGGAGACCCAGTACTTC. It encodes CASRLGVAGGPRETQYF.

CDR3: CASSQWDENQPQHF. In nucleotides, the CDR3 is TGCGCCAGCAGCCAGTGGGACGAGAATCAGCCCCAGCATTTT. The chain employs TRBV4-1 and TRBJ1-5; D might be TRBD1 (5 bases). This CDR3 has 14 amino acids. In germline, CDR1 is MGHRA, CDR2 YSYEKL. Between the trimmed V and J ends, which lost 3 bases and 4 bases, there was a span of 10 bases.

This clone has just one count. The chain uses TRBV28 and TRBJ1-1; D remains ambiguous. V lost 9 bases to trimming and J lost 1 base, with 9 bases between them. Germline values: CDR1 MDHEN, CDR2 SYDVKM. The CDR3 runs to 12 residues. CDR3 sequence (DNA): TGTGCCAGTGGGCCAGGGAACACTGAAGCTTTCTTT. Translating gives CASGPGNTEAFF.

Notes on this clone: Other DNA sequences within the sample encode an identical CDR3. The chain couples TRBV13 to TRBJ2-1; 15 bases match TRBD2. V was pared by 4 bases and J by 7 bases, with 2 bases of the junction left unmatched. The CDR3 totals 15 residues. In germline, CDR1 is PRHDT, CDR2 FYEKMQ (reference sequence). CDR3: CASSSGTSGRNEQFF. CDR3 sequence (DNA): TGTGCCAGCAGCTCGGGGACTAGCGGGAGGAATGAGCAGTTCTTC.

The chain has TRBV28 and TRBJ2-1; 10 positions agree with TRBD2. The CDR3 contains 15 residues. V lost 6 bases and J lost 8; bases outside the gene matches: 10. CDR1 and CDR2 from the germline V gene are MDHEN and SYDVKM. In DNA form, the CDR3 reads TGTGCCAGCAGCCGCCAGCGGGAGGGCCCTTATGAGCAGTTCTTC. This gives the protein CASSRQREGPYEQFF. Drawing the rest from reference TRBV28 and TRBJ2-1, the complete variable domain is DVKVTQSSRYLVKRTGEKVFLECVQDMDHENMFWYRQDPGLGLRLIYFSYDVKMKEKGDIPEGYSVSREKKERFSLILESASTNQTSMYLCASSRQREGPYEQFFGPGTRLTVL.

The V call is TRBV25-1, the J call TRBJ2-1; D unresolved. Trimming left V 3 bases short and J 3 bases short, with 9 bases between. Germline values: CDR1 MGHDK, CDR2 SYGVNS. The CDR3 has 14 residues. The CDR3 region has the DNA TGTGCCAGCAGTGATAACAGCCACTACAATGAGCAGTTCTTC. Protein: CASSDNSHYNEQFF.

The chain joins TRBV28 to TRBJ2-3; 9 positions agree with TRBD2. The CDR3 consists of 17 residues. From germline, CDR1 is MDHEN and CDR2 SYDVKM. Trimming at V came to 4 bases and at J to 6 bases, leaving 14 bases not matched to a gene. CDR3 sequence: CASSSRLAVVDRDTQYF. For the CDR3, the DNA is TGTGCCAGCAGTTCCAGACTAGCGGTAGTGGATCGGGATACGCAGTATTTT.

The chain links TRBV5-6 to TRBJ1-1; D is unclear. The V gene's germline CDR1 is SGHDT and CDR2 YYEEEE. V lost 0 bases and J 6 bases, leaving 18 bases between the germline ends. The CDR3 loop spans 16 amino acids. CDR3 sequence reads: CASSLGRAVPIAEAFF. The CDR3 DNA sequence: TGTGCCAGCAGCTTGGGACGGGCGGTTCCCATCGCTGAAGCTTTCTTT.

CDR3 DNA sequence: TGTGCCAGCAGGATACAGGGGGCGAGTCAGCCCCAGCATTTT. Amino acid sequence: CASRIQGASQPQHF. The rearrangement joins TRBV27 to TRBJ1-5, with 9 bases identical to TRBD1. After removal of 6 bases from V and 6 bases from J, the junction contained 6 bases not matched to a gene. From germline, CDR1 is MNHEY and CDR2 SMNVEV (reference sequence). The length of the CDR3 is 14 residues.